The 10 T cell receptor beta chains in this list originate from one sample, sequenced in a study of blood T cell repertoires in COVID-19 (dated by TCRdb to between 2020 and 2021). The library was obtained by the immunoSEQ multiplex PCR assay. TCRdb retrieved this table from immuneACCESS and kept in-frame rearrangements only. Not all clones are present; in checked studies, unresolved V genes account for under half, and no reason is known for the remainder. For this sample there are hundreds of thousands of clones; around 90% appear just once. The top ten constitute about 0.65% of the sample. The source material was peripheral blood. The receptors come from a human donor in a cohort sampled during active COVID-19.

This clone was seen only once. The J gene is TRBJ1-1, the V gene TRBV25-1; 7 nucleotides agree with TRBD1. This CDR3 region has 14 residues. Germline V gene sequence: CDR1 MGHDK, CDR2 SYGVNS. Trimming removed 8 bases from V and 1 base from J; junction bases left unmatched: 7. The CDR3 protein is CASDREEENTEAFF. CDR3 DNA sequence: TGTGCCAGCGACAGGGAGGAGGAGAACACTGAAGCTTTCTTT.

The chain combines TRBV11-3 with TRBJ1-1; unclear D gene. Trimming removed 1 base at V and 5 bases at J, with 17 bases between. The CDR3 consists of 16 residues. Germline CDR1 reads SGHNT; CDR2 reads YENEEA. CDR3 coding DNA: TGTGCCAGCAGCTTAGCCCATACGGACTGGTGGACTGAAGCTTTCTTT. Amino acids: CASSLAHTDWWTEAFF. Full variable domain (outside the CDR3, taken from reference TRBV11-3 and TRBJ1-1): EAGVVQSPRYKIIEKKQPVAFWCNPISGHNTLYWYLQNLGQGPELLIRYENEEAVDDSQLPKDRFSAERLKGVDSTLKIQPAELGDSAVYLCASSLAHTDWWTEAFFGQGTRLTVV.

A remark on this clone: Germline is not matched at one junction end, which may reflect a read error. Other DNA sequences in this sample translate to the same CDR3. The rearrangement links TRBV24-1 to TRBJ2-6, with 10 bases that match TRBD1. CDR1 is KGHDR, CDR2 SFDVKD, per germline. The CDR3 consists of 16 residues. The CDR3 DNA reads TGTGCCACCAGTGATGGGACAGGGGCTGGGGCCAACGTTCTGACTTTC. The encoded protein is CATSDGTGAGANVLTF.

This rearrangement joins TRBV7-9 to TRBJ2-5, with D unclear. V lost 1 base and J 4 bases, leaving 16 bases between the germline ends. This CDR3 has 16 amino acids. The germline V gene encodes CDR1 SEHNR and CDR2 FQNEAQ (reference sequence). The DNA for the CDR3 is TGTGCCAGCAGCTTAGGAGTTAGATCCCGTCGAGAGACCCAGTACTTC. Protein sequence: CASSLGVRSRRETQYF. The whole variable domain, filled in from reference TRBV7-9 and TRBJ2-5, reads DTGVSQNPRHKITKRGQNVTFRCDPISEHNRLYWYRQTLGQGPEFLTYFQNEAQLEKSRLLSDRFSAERPKGSFSTLEIQRTEQGDSAMYLCASSLGVRSRRETQYFGPGTRLLVL.

This clone appeared a single time. Other DNA sequences from this sample encode an identical CDR3 as well. The genes are TRBV12-3 or TRBV12-4 and TRBJ1-3, with D unresolved. Trimming stripped 6 bases from V and 0 bases from J, with 3 bases between. The CDR3 is made up of 12 amino acids. DNA for the CDR3: TGTGCCAGCAGACTCTCTGGAAACACCATATATTTT. As protein: CASRLSGNTIYF.

This chain's CDR3 is CASSWATGGTGSYEQYF. Written as DNA, the CDR3 is TGTGCCAGCAGCTGGGCGACAGGGGGCACTGGCTCCTACGAGCAGTACTTC. The genes are TRBV7-2 and TRBJ2-7; 10 bases match TRBD1. The CDR3 sequence is 17 residues long. The V segment lost 4 bases and the J segment 0 bases; nucleotides outside the gene matches: 9. In germline, CDR1 is SGHTA, CDR2 FQGNSA.

J is TRBJ2-7 and V is TRBV18, with 7 positions matching TRBD1. Looked up from germline, CDR1 is KGHSH and CDR2 is LQKENI. The V and J ends lost 3 bases and 2 bases, in that order; junction bases with no gene match: 4. The CDR3 runs 14 residues. The CDR3 coding sequence is TGTGCCAGCTCACCCGACAGGGATCCCTACGAGCAGTACTTC. Its protein is CASSPDRDPYEQYF.

The chain combines TRBV6-1 with TRBJ1-1; D may be TRBD1 (6 bases). The CDR3 contains 14 residues. The V and J ends lost 1 base and 1 base respectively, with 7 bases between them. Germline-derived CDR1 and CDR2 are MNHNS and SASEGT. The CDR3 region is CASSEGQENTEAFF. The CDR3 DNA sequence: TGTGCCAGCAGTGAAGGACAGGAGAACACTGAAGCTTTCTTT.

This clone has a single count. V and J are TRBV6-1 and TRBJ1-3; a weak D match, TRBD1 (5 bases). Germline V gives CDR1 MNHNS, CDR2 SASEGT. This CDR3 is 14 amino acids long. V was clipped by 3 bases and J by 0 bases, with 6 bases between them. CDR3 sequence (DNA): TGTGCCAGCAGTGATGGACACTCTGGAAACACCATATATTTT. This codes for CASSDGHSGNTIYF.

V and J are TRBV19 and TRBJ1-6; no clear D gene. V gave up 3 bases and J gave up 7 bases, with 7 bases separating them. Germline-derived CDR1 and CDR2 are LNHDA and SQIVND (reference sequence). The CDR3 is made up of 13 amino acids. The CDR3 here is CASSIDGNSPLHF. Here the CDR3 DNA reads TGTGCCAGTAGTATTGACGGGAATTCACCCCTCCACTTT.